The 21 T cell receptor beta chains reported below all come from one sample, sequenced in a study of T cells in Graves' hyperthyroidism and ophthalmopathy (dated by TCRdb to about 2019). The protocol used for the library was multiplex PCR. Sequencing relied on an Illumina HiSeq 2000. The TCR beta CDR3 regions were amplified from the RNA transcripts. The TCR CDR3 was subjected to a first round of RT-PCR using the HTBI primer set and the Qiagen OneStep RT-PCR kit. TCRdb ran its own pipeline on the public reads, namely fastp trimming at Q25 and MiXCR clone calling, and kept in-frame beta chains. CDR3 protein sequences are deduplicated, and each keeps its most common genes and DNA. This sample is represented by around 350,000 distinct CDR3 sequences; around 15% of them were singletons. The biggest ten clones account for roughly a fifth of the sample. Sequenced: blood. The receptors were sampled from a woman aged 60-75 years with Graves' ophthalmopathy.

This clonotype was observed at least ten times. The chain recombines TRBV29-1 with TRBJ2-7; 11 positions agree with TRBD1. The V gene end was trimmed by 6 bases and the J gene end by 5 bases; junction bases not matched to a gene: 6. This CDR3 region has 13 residues. CDR1 is SQVTM, CDR2 ANQGSEA, per germline. CDR3 sequence reads: CSVGQGALNEQYF. The CDR3 bases are TGCAGCGTCGGACAGGGGGCATTGAACGAGCAGTACTTC.

The table lists this clonotype with many counts. The rearrangement links TRBV11-2 to TRBJ2-1; TRBD2 agrees at 8 bases. V gave up 5 bases and J gave up 5 bases; unmatched junction bases: 17. CDR1 is SGHAT, CDR2 FQNNGV, per germline. This CDR3 comprises 18 residues. The CDR3 protein is CASSVTGGLAVPNNEQFF. The CDR3 region has the DNA TGTGCCAGCAGCGTCACGGGGGGGCTAGCGGTCCCTAACAATGAGCAGTTCTTC. The variable domain in full, completed from reference TRBV11-2 and TRBJ2-1, reads EAGVAQSPRYKIIEKRQSVAFWCNPISGHATLYWYQQILGQGPKLLIQFQNNGVVDDSQLPKDRFSAERLKGVDSTLKIQPAKLEDSAVYLCASSVTGGLAVPNNEQFFGPGTRLTVL.

This clonotype was observed many times. This sequence joins TRBV2 and TRBJ2-5; the D call may be TRBD1 or TRBD2 (5 bases each). The CDR3 is 18 residues long. CDR1 is SNHLY and CDR2 is FYNNEI in the germline V gene. V lost 4 bases and J 2 bases, leaving 23 bases between the germline ends. The DNA for the CDR3 is TGTGCCAGCAGTGTGGACAAGTCCGGGGAAAAGGAACAAGAGACCCAGTACTTC. Protein: CASSVDKSGEKEQETQYF.

This clonotype was seen ten or more times. The V and J genes are TRBV2 and TRBJ2-1, with 10 bases matching TRBD2. With V trimmed by 7 bases and J by 8 bases, 11 bases remained unmatched. Germline V gene lookup returns CDR1 SNHLY and CDR2 FYNNEI. CDR3 length equals 15 residues. CDR3 nucleotide sequence: TGTGCCAGCATCGCGCTAGCGGGAGTTACCGATGAGCAGTTCTTC. This translates into CASIALAGVTDEQFF. Complete variable domain (other parts from reference TRBV2 and TRBJ2-1): EPEVTQTPSHQVTQMGQEVILRCVPISNHLYFYWYRQILGQKVEFLVSFYNNEISEKSEIFDDQFSVERPDGSNFTLKIRSTKLEDSAMYFCASIALAGVTDEQFFGPGTRLTVL.

In its sample, this clonotype was seen many times. The gene calls are TRBV13 and TRBJ1-1; TRBD1 is a possible D gene (5 bases). This CDR3 contains 12 residues. Trimming removed 4 bases at V and 10 bases at J, with 13 bases between. CDR1 PRHDT and CDR2 FYEKMQ come from the germline V gene (reference sequence). In DNA form, the CDR3 reads TGTGCCAGCAGCTCCCGCCCGGGGGGAGCTTTCTTT. This encodes CASSSRPGGAFF. Drawing the rest from reference TRBV13 and TRBJ1-1, the complete variable domain is AAGVIQSPRHLIKEKRETATLKCYPIPRHDTVYWYQQGPGQDPQFLISFYEKMQSDKGSIPDRFSAQQFSDYHSELNMSSLELGDSALYFCASSSRPGGAFFGQGTRLTVV.

There are many counts of this clonotype. This chain links TRBV3-1 with TRBJ2-2; the D is unclear. Germline V lookup: CDR1 LGHDT, CDR2 YNNKEL (reference sequence). The CDR3 covers 14 residues. The V gene lost 4 bases and the J gene lost 1 base, with 7 bases spanning the gap. The DNA of the CDR3 is TGTGCCAGCAGCCCCCCCGGGAACACCGGGGAGCTGTTTTTT. Translating it yields CASSPPGNTGELFF.

The chain has TRBV28 and TRBJ2-4; weak D call: TRBD2 (5 bases). This CDR3 spans 17 amino acids. The V end lost 4 bases, the J end lost 5 bases, and 21 bases lay between the germline ends. Germline lookup yields CDR1 MDHEN and CDR2 SYDVKM. The CDR3 nucleotides are TGTGCCAGCAGTTACCCCGGGGTCTTAGGACCCGAAAACATTCAGTACTTC. It encodes CASSYPGVLGPENIQYF.

At least ten counts were recorded for this clonotype. The chain uses TRBV2 and TRBJ2-7; perhaps TRBD1 as D (5 bases). The CDR3 totals 19 residues. Germline CDR1 SNHLY, CDR2 FYNNEI. V lost 0 bases and J 2 bases, leaving 23 bases between the germline ends. CDR3: CASSEAGPGIGVFPYEQYF. CDR3 DNA: TGTGCCAGCAGTGAAGCGGGTCCTGGAATAGGGGTGTTCCCCTACGAGCAGTACTTC.

This clonotype was picked up many times. The V and J genes are TRBV7-2 and TRBJ2-7; D not resolved. Germline CDR1 is SGHTA and CDR2 is FQGNSA. Trimming removed 3 bases from V and 4 bases from J, with 13 bases in between. The CDR3 is 14 amino acids. CDR3 amino acids: CASSFFIGQYEQYF. In nucleotides, the CDR3 is TGTGCCAGCAGCTTTTTTATTGGGCAGTACGAGCAGTACTTC.

At least ten counts were recorded for this clonotype. This chain joins TRBV5-1 and TRBJ2-1, with D possibly being TRBD2 (5 bases). The CDR3 runs 16 residues. V was clipped by 4 bases and J by 2 bases, with 16 bases between them. The germline V gene has CDR1 SGHRS and CDR2 YFSETQ. This CDR3 is CASSPASSSTYNEQFF. The CDR3 DNA follows: TGCGCCAGCAGCCCAGCTAGCTCCTCAACCTACAATGAGCAGTTCTTC.

The genes are TRBV3-1 and TRBJ2-7, with D possibly being TRBD1 or TRBD2 (5 bases each). The CDR3 has 15 amino acids. Germline CDR1 LGHDT, CDR2 YNNKEL (reference sequence). Trimming removed 0 bases at V and 7 bases at J, with 16 bases between. This chain's CDR3 is CASSQDLHGADEQYF. As DNA, the CDR3 is TGTGCCAGCAGCCAAGATTTGCACGGGGCGGATGAGCAGTACTTC.

This clonotype was seen ten or more times. The V gene is TRBV6-1, the J gene TRBJ2-2, with 9 bases aligning to TRBD2. With V trimmed by 6 bases and J by 7 bases, 6 bases remained unmatched. The germline V gene encodes CDR1 MNHNS and CDR2 SASEGT. The CDR3 extends over 14 amino acids. CDR3 amino acids: CASRASGKVGELFF. The CDR3 DNA sequence: TGTGCCAGCAGGGCTAGCGGGAAGGTCGGGGAGCTGTTTTTT.

This clonotype has a single count. This chain links TRBV5-1 with TRBJ2-3, with 9 bases fitting TRBD1. Germline trimming cut 0 bases from V and 2 bases from J; bases unmatched to any gene: 4. The CDR3 consists of 16 residues. Looked up from germline, CDR1 is SGHRS and CDR2 is YFSETQ. CDR3 sequence: CASSLGGQGSTDTQYF. Written as DNA, the CDR3 is TGCGCCAGCAGCTTGGGGGGACAGGGATCCACAGATACGCAGTATTTT.

The genes are TRBV28 and TRBJ1-4; perhaps TRBD1 as D (5 bases). From germline, CDR1 is MDHEN and CDR2 SYDVKM. This CDR3 comprises 15 residues. Trimming took off 7 bases at V and 4 bases at J, with 16 bases between the two ends. CDR3: CASTPSGGINEKLFF. CDR3 DNA: TGTGCCAGCACCCCATCCGGGGGGATTAATGAAAAACTGTTTTTT.

The chain employs TRBV20-1 and TRBJ2-5; tentatively, D is TRBD1 or TRBD2 (5 bases each). Germline V gene sequence: CDR1 DFQATT, CDR2 SNEGSKA (reference sequence). The CDR3 is 13 amino acids. Trimming removed 7 bases at V and 5 bases at J, with 17 bases between. This CDR3 reads CSVLGRGLETQYF. In nucleotides, the CDR3 is TGCAGTGTTTTGGGACGCGGGTTGGAGACCCAGTACTTC.

This clonotype occurred a few times. This chain uses TRBV7-8 with TRBJ2-5; tentative D call: TRBD2 (6 bases). Germline CDR1 and CDR2: SGHVS and FQNEAQ. This CDR3 region has 16 residues. Between the trimmed V and J ends, which lost 4 bases and 3 bases, there was a span of 18 bases. In nucleotides, the CDR3 is TGTGCCAGCAGCTACTTGCCGGAGGGCCAGGAAGAGACCCAGTACTTC. It translates to CASSYLPEGQEETQYF.

The chain carries TRBV7-9 and TRBJ1-4; D is ambiguous. The CDR3 has 15 residues. Germline V gives CDR1 SEHNR, CDR2 FQNEAQ (reference sequence). The V and J ends lost 5 bases and 3 bases respectively, with 13 bases between them. The CDR3 reads CASSPDNVANEKLFF. The CDR3 nucleotides read TGTGCCAGCAGCCCCGACAATGTGGCTAATGAAAAACTGTTTTTT.

This clonotype was counted between two and nine times. V is TRBV6-1 and J is TRBJ1-2; the D gene is possibly TRBD1 (6 bases). Germline V gives CDR1 MNHNS, CDR2 SASEGT. This CDR3 comprises 14 residues. Trimming cost V 2 bases and J 6 bases, with 13 bases left between them. As DNA, the CDR3 is TGTGCCAGCAGTGAATTAGGGGGGGAAGATGGCTACACCTTC. Translation gives CASSELGGEDGYTF.

The chain is built from TRBV9 and TRBJ1-1, with D unclear. V gave up 4 bases and J gave up 4 bases, with 8 bases separating them. In germline, CDR1 is SGDLS, CDR2 YYNGEE. The CDR3 contains 12 residues. The CDR3 reads CASSTPGTEAFF. CDR3 bases: TGTGCCAGCAGCACCCCCGGCACTGAAGCTTTCTTT.

This chain connects TRBV11-2 to TRBJ2-7, with D possibly TRBD2 on 6 matching bases. The length of the CDR3 is 12 residues. In germline, CDR1 is SGHAT, CDR2 FQNNGV. V shed 7 bases and J shed 6 bases, with 13 bases lying between them. The CDR3 DNA reads as TGTGCCAGCACTGTAACCGGGAGCGAGCAGTACTTC. It codes for CASTVTGSEQYF. Supplemented by reference TRBV11-2 and TRBJ2-7, the full variable domain reads EAGVAQSPRYKIIEKRQSVAFWCNPISGHATLYWYQQILGQGPKLLIQFQNNGVVDDSQLPKDRFSAERLKGVDSTLKIQPAKLEDSAVYLCASTVTGSEQYFGPGTRLTVT.

The rearrangement joins TRBV7-8 to TRBJ1-2; D not certain. Trimming took 2 bases from V and 2 from J, leaving 18 bases between them. The CDR3 runs to 17 residues. Germline-derived CDR1 and CDR2 are SGHVS and FQNEAQ. CDR3 amino acids: CASSLRPEGATNYGYTF. Here the CDR3 DNA reads TGTGCCAGCAGCTTACGTCCGGAGGGAGCTACAAACTATGGCTACACCTTC.